This is a list of T cell receptor beta chains from one sample in a study of radiotherapy plus CTLA-4 blockade in lung cancer. Sequencing was performed with immunoSEQ multiplex PCR; in TCRdb, only in-frame clones are kept and a portion is missing. The table shows some 110,000 clones, with around 75% occurring only once. Sequences were derived from peripheral blood, sampled from a patient treated with radiotherapy plus ipilimumab. The receptors were gathered from a human donor with non-small cell lung cancer who had a partial response to radiotherapy plus ipilimumab. CDR3s include the opening cysteine and the closing phenylalanine or tryptophan. The D gene is left open where the match is weak. A row's size may be missing; if present it is once, few, many or a size class.

TRBV7-9	TRBD2	TRBJ2-1	.	CAIGLAGGPGNEQFF	TGTGCCATCGGACTAGCGGGGGGCCCTGGAAATGAGCAGTTCTTC
TRBV10-3	TRBD2	TRBJ2-2	once	CAISEARLALTGELFF	TGTGCCATCAGCGAGGCGCGACTAGCGCTTACCGGGGAGCTGTTTTTT
TRBV5-1	TRBD1	TRBJ1-2	few	CASSAGQGPARGYTF	TGCGCCAGCAGCGCCGGACAGGGACCGGCACGTGGCTACACCTTC
TRBV9	TRBD2	TRBJ2-5	once	CASSLLPGGWETQYF	TGTGCCAGCAGCCTCCTGCCGGGAGGATGGGAGACCCAGTACTTC
TRBV4-3	TRBD1	TRBJ2-2	.	CASSPGQGITGELFF	TGCGCCAGCAGCCCGGGACAGGGAATCACCGGGGAGCTGTTTTTT
TRBV18	.	TRBJ1-5	.	CASSPSRQINQPQHF	TGTGCCAGCTCACCATCACGCCAGATTAATCAGCCCCAGCATTTT
TRBV6-5	.	TRBJ2-1	.	CASSRSRELNNEQFF	TGTGCCAGCAGCCGCTCTCGGGAGCTAAACAATGAGCAGTTCTTC
TRBV7-7	.	TRBJ1-1	.	CASSLVPQVDTEAFF	TGTGCTAGCAGCTTAGTTCCCCAGGTTGACACTGAAGCTTTCTTT
TRBV4-1	TRBD1	TRBJ2-2	.	CASSQGQGSGNTGELFF	TGCGCCAGCAGCCAAGGACAGGGGAGTGGGAACACCGGGGAGCTGTTTTTT
TRBV6-5	.	TRBJ1-3	.	CASSPDSEGNTIYF	TGTGCCAGCAGTCCCGACAGCGAGGGAAACACCATATATTTT
TRBV5-6	TRBD2	TRBJ2-3	.	CASSLLAGARAQYF	TGTGCCAGCAGCTTGCTAGCGGGAGCCCGGGCGCAGTATTTT
TRBV5-1	TRBD1	TRBJ1-4	.	CASGSGQGNEKLFF	TGCGCCAGCGGATCAGGACAGGGCAATGAAAAACTGTTTTTT
TRBV27	TRBD1	TRBJ2-5	once	CASSSQGAEETQYF	TGTGCCAGCAGTTCCCAGGGGGCGGAAGAGACCCAGTACTTC
TRBV7-9	.	TRBJ2-2	.	CASNYHPNLAVHTGELFF	TGTGCCAGCAACTACCACCCTAATTTAGCGGTACACACCGGGGAGCTGTTTTTT
TRBV7-2	.	TRBJ1-6	.	CASGREYNSPLHF	TGTGCCAGCGGACGGGAGTATAATTCACCCCTCCACTTT
TRBV6-5	.	TRBJ1-5	.	CASSYEATPNQPQHF	TGTGCCAGCAGTTACGAGGCCACCCCGAATCAGCCCCAGCATTTT
TRBV5-1	TRBD1	TRBJ2-7	.	CASSPGTDAYEQYF	TGCGCCAGCAGCCCCGGGACAGATGCCTACGAGCAGTACTTC
TRBV6-5	TRBD1	TRBJ2-1	.	CASSLAGTVNEQFF	TGTGCCAGCAGTTTAGCCGGGACAGTTAATGAGCAGTTCTTC
TRBV19	TRBD1	TRBJ1-5	medium-sized	CASLTGHQPQHF	TGTGCCAGTCTGACAGGGCATCAGCCCCAGCATTTT
TRBV25-1	.	TRBJ1-4	.	CASSESGGATNEKLFF	TGTGCCAGCAGTGAATCCGGGGGAGCAACTAATGAAAAACTGTTTTTT
TRBV4-1	.	TRBJ2-4	.	CASGQDRGTLAKNIQYF	TGCGCCAGCGGCCAAGATAGAGGCACATTAGCCAAAAACATTCAGTACTTC
TRBV2	.	TRBJ1-4	.	CAVSRVPANEKLFF	TGTGCCGTATCACGAGTACCGGCTAATGAAAAACTGTTTTTT
TRBV6-1	TRBD1	TRBJ1-2	.	CASRLTGDSGYTF	TGTGCCAGCCGTCTGACAGGGGACAGCGGCTACACCTTC
TRBV19	TRBD1	TRBJ2-1	.	CASSFSGTEHEQFF	TGTGCCAGTAGTTTCTCCGGGACAGAGCATGAGCAGTTCTTC
TRBV27	.	TRBJ2-7	.	CASSRRSSYEQYF	TGTGCCAGCAGTAGGAGATCATCCTACGAGCAGTACTTC
TRBV4-3	.	TRBJ1-1	.	CASSQDLRAEAFF	TGCGCCAGCAGCCAAGATCTCAGGGCTGAAGCTTTCTTT
TRBV5-4	.	TRBJ1-2	.	CASSFVGALGYTF	TGTGCCAGCAGCTTTGTGGGGGCGCTTGGCTACACCTTC
TRBV15	TRBD2	TRBJ2-1	.	CATSPEVAGTLYNEQFF	TGTGCCACCAGCCCCGAGGTAGCGGGAACGCTATACAATGAGCAGTTCTTC
TRBV6-5	TRBD1	TRBJ1-2	.	CASRESLGTDGYTF	TGTGCCAGCAGGGAATCCCTCGGGACAGATGGCTACACCTTC
TRBV28	TRBD2	TRBJ2-5	once	CASSHGTSGRETQYF	TGTGCCAGCAGTCACGGGACTAGCGGGAGGGAGACCCAGTACTTC
TRBV25-1	TRBD1	TRBJ2-1	.	CASSTLRQGSYNEQFF	TGTGCCAGCAGTACGCTCCGACAGGGGAGTTACAATGAGCAGTTCTTC
TRBV5-1	.	TRBJ2-5	.	CASSLNYLGSSQETQYF	TGCGCCAGCAGCTTGAATTATCTCGGGTCGAGTCAAGAGACCCAGTACTTC
TRBV9	.	TRBJ1-1	.	CASSTQTGNTEAFF	TGTGCCAGCAGTACTCAGACAGGGAACACTGAAGCTTTCTTT
TRBV2	TRBD1	TRBJ2-2	few	CASSNRGLNTGELFF	TGTGCCAGCAGTAACAGGGGATTGAACACCGGGGAGCTGTTTTTT
TRBV30	TRBD1	TRBJ1-5	.	CAWSEGQGNQPQHF	TGTGCCTGGAGTGAAGGACAGGGCAATCAGCCCCAGCATTTT
TRBV4-1	.	TRBJ2-4	.	CASSHRAGLAKNIQYF	TGCGCCAGCAGCCACAGAGCAGGGCTCGCCAAAAACATTCAGTACTTC
TRBV4-1	.	TRBJ1-4	.	CASSQVVLGGNEKLFF	TGCGCCAGCAGCCAAGTGGTCCTGGGAGGGAATGAAAAACTGTTTTTT
TRBV25-1	.	TRBJ2-1	.	CASSELRGSSYNEQFF	TGTGCCAGCAGTGAATTACGCGGAAGCTCCTACAATGAGCAGTTCTTC
TRBV6-1	TRBD1	TRBJ1-5	many	CASSGQGEYQPQHF	TGTGCCAGCAGTGGACAGGGGGAATACCAGCCCCAGCATTTT
TRBV7-2	.	TRBJ2-1	.	CASSQTSGNPWNEQFF	TGTGCCAGCAGCCAAACGTCCGGGAACCCCTGGAATGAGCAGTTCTTC
TRBV2	.	TRBJ1-1	few	CASRYRMNTEAFF	TGTGCCAGTCGATACAGGATGAACACTGAAGCTTTCTTT